Reported below is one T cell receptor beta chain. Its antigen remains unidentified. The V and J ends lost 6 bases and 5 bases respectively, with 10 bases between them. The germline V gene encodes CDR1 SEHNR and CDR2 FQNEAQ (reference sequence). CDR3 length: 12 amino acids. The data belong to a study of cytomegalovirus exposure and HLA in healthy donors. Study-level information: Unique TCR beta sequences numbering fewer than 130 million came from 150 million to 200 million T cells in an earlier analysis.

Study outcomes and limitations: In an earlier analysis, most TCR beta V segments were productive about 87% or about 30% of the time. In a later analysis, at a false discovery rate of 0.05, roughly 17,000 TCR beta sequences were associated with HLA alleles. A list of 150 or so TCR beta chains associated with cytomegalovirus was given.

Both 60 Vbeta primers and 13 Jbeta primers went into the PCR. Produced via immunoSEQ multiplex PCR; TCRdb's table is partial and in-frame only. The profile shows about 200,000 clones, 65% to 85% of them singletons. Sequences were obtained from PBMCs. The sequence derives from a boy aged 2 to 10 in good health and CMV-seronegative. The chain carries TRBV7-9 and TRBJ2-5; no clear D gene. The CDR3 loop is CASSLPRETQYF. The DNA of the CDR3 is TGTGCCAGCAGTCTTCCCCGGGAGACCCAGTACTTC.